This is a list of T cell receptor beta chains from one sample in a study of blood T cell repertoires in COVID-19. TCRdb keeps only in-frame clones here, not all; method: immunoSEQ multiplex PCR. The table records some 200,000 clones, approximately 80% of them present only once. The source material was peripheral blood. These receptors all stem from a woman in her thirties or forties who had recovered from COVID-19. CDR3s include the opening cysteine and the closing phenylalanine or tryptophan. The order of the fields is clone size, V gene, D gene, CDR3 length, J gene, CDR3 DNA, CDR3 protein. D genes are given only for firm matches. Expanded clones get a size class; other rows say once, few or many, or leave the size out.

size: -; V: TRBV2; D: TRBD1; length: 14; J: TRBJ2-3; DNA: TGTGCCAGCAGCCAGGGGGCTTTGGCAGATACGCAGTATTTT; CDR3: CASSQGALADTQYF
size: once; V: TRBV4-3; D: TRBD2; length: 15; J: TRBJ2-1; DNA: TGCGCCAGCAGCCTAGAGCGGGGGGCGTACAATGAGCAGTTCTTC; CDR3: CASSLERGAYNEQFF
size: few; V: TRBV12-3/TRBV12-4; D: -; length: 13; J: TRBJ1-1; DNA: TGTGCCAGCAGGGGGGGGATGGGGACTGAAGCTTTCTTT; CDR3: CASRGGMGTEAFF
size: -; V: TRBV5-1; D: -; length: 15; J: TRBJ2-5; DNA: TGCGCCAGCAGCTTGGGGGGAGGAGATCAAGAGACCCAGTACTTC; CDR3: CASSLGGGDQETQYF
size: -; V: TRBV3-1/TRBV3-2; D: -; length: 17; J: TRBJ2-1; DNA: TGTGCCAGCAGCCACATACCTGAGGGCGGCTTATACAATGAGCAGTTCTTC; CDR3: CASSHIPEGGLYNEQFF
size: few; V: TRBV28; D: -; length: 14; J: TRBJ2-2; DNA: TGTGCCAGCAGCTACTTTGTCAACACCGGGGAGCTGTTTTTT; CDR3: CASSYFVNTGELFF
size: few; V: TRBV7-8; D: -; length: 19; J: TRBJ1-5; DNA: TGTGCCAGCAGCCAAATGGGTCAGGGCCTGTTTGGGGGCAATCAGCCCCAGCATTTT; CDR3: CASSQMGQGLFGGNQPQHF
size: -; V: TRBV2; D: -; length: 14; J: TRBJ2-7; DNA: TGTGCCAGCAACGAAGGGGGTTTTGACTACGAGCAGTACTTC; CDR3: CASNEGGFDYEQYF
size: -; V: TRBV2; D: -; length: 14; J: TRBJ2-5; DNA: TGTGCCAGCATTTGTACTAGCTCACAAGAGACCCAGTACTTC; CDR3: CASICTSSQETQYF
size: -; V: TRBV28; D: TRBD1; length: 15; J: TRBJ1-5; DNA: TGTGCCAGCATTGAACAGGGGAGTTGGGGGCAGCCCCAGCATTTT; CDR3: CASIEQGSWGQPQHF
size: once; V: TRBV9; D: TRBD2; length: 15; J: TRBJ2-3; DNA: TGTGCCAGCAGCGTTGGGACTAGCGGCACAGATACGCAGTATTTT; CDR3: CASSVGTSGTDTQYF
size: -; V: TRBV11-3; D: -; length: 15; J: TRBJ2-7; DNA: TGTGCCAGCAGCTTAGGGGCTAGCAAGCGGAACGAGCAGTACTTC; CDR3: CASSLGASKRNEQYF
size: -; V: TRBV7-2; D: -; length: 13; J: TRBJ1-5; DNA: TGTGCCAGCAGCCGCAGCGAAAATCAGCCCCAGCATTTT; CDR3: CASSRSENQPQHF
size: -; V: TRBV13; D: -; length: 16; J: TRBJ1-3; DNA: TGTGCCAGCAGCTTGGACCGGGGATACTCTGGAAACACCATATATTTT; CDR3: CASSLDRGYSGNTIYF
size: once; V: TRBV6-5; D: -; length: 14; J: TRBJ1-2; DNA: TGTGCCAGCAGTTACGATGGGACTAACCATGGCTACACCTTC; CDR3: CASSYDGTNHGYTF
size: -; V: TRBV2; D: TRBD1; length: 14; J: TRBJ2-1; DNA: TGTGCCAGCAGTGAGGACAGGGGGCAAAATGAGCAGTTCTTC; CDR3: CASSEDRGQNEQFF
size: -; V: TRBV3-1/TRBV3-2; D: -; length: 13; J: TRBJ1-1; DNA: TGTGCCAGCAGCCTAGACAGGTCCACTGAGGCTTTCTTT; CDR3: CASSLDRSTEAFF
size: once; V: TRBV5-1; D: TRBD2; length: 16; J: TRBJ2-2; DNA: TGCGCCAGCAGCACCGCCCGGGGGGGCCAGACCGGGGAGCTGTTTTTT; CDR3: CASSTARGGQTGELFF
size: -; V: TRBV9; D: TRBD1; length: 17; J: TRBJ2-5; DNA: TGTGCCAGCAGCCCAGGGGGTCGGAGGACCCTTGGGGAGACCCAGTACTTC; CDR3: CASSPGGRRTLGETQYF
size: few; V: TRBV5-3; D: TRBD1; length: 18; J: TRBJ1-1; DNA: TGTGCCAGAAGCCATCGGCCGGGACAGGGGAGAAGGAACACTGAAGCTTTCTTT; CDR3: CARSHRPGQGRRNTEAFF
size: -; V: TRBV5-1; D: -; length: 13; J: TRBJ1-2; DNA: TGCGCCAGCAGCCCTGACGGAGACTATGGCTACACCTTC; CDR3: CASSPDGDYGYTF
size: -; V: TRBV6-5; D: TRBD1; length: 12; J: TRBJ1-1; DNA: TGTGCCAGCAGCCGGGAAGGGGGCGCCGCTTTCTTT; CDR3: CASSREGGAAFF
size: once; V: TRBV9; D: -; length: 16; J: TRBJ2-7; DNA: TGTGCCAGCAGCGTAGTTCTCAGGGGGGTTTCCTACGAGCAGTACTTC; CDR3: CASSVVLRGVSYEQYF
size: -; V: TRBV7-2; D: -; length: 13; J: TRBJ1-1; DNA: TGTGCCAGCAGCTTCGGGATGAGCACTGAAGCTTTCTTT; CDR3: CASSFGMSTEAFF
size: -; V: TRBV4-3; D: -; length: 15; J: TRBJ1-2; DNA: TGCGCCAGCAGCCAAGATGATGCAGGGGTTAGGGGCTACACCTTC; CDR3: CASSQDDAGVRGYTF
size: -; V: TRBV19; D: TRBD2; length: 15; J: TRBJ2-1; DNA: TGTGCCAGTAGTATAGTAGCGGGGGGGCGGAATGAGCAGTTCTTC; CDR3: CASSIVAGGRNEQFF
size: -; V: TRBV9; D: -; length: 16; J: TRBJ1-3; DNA: TGTGCCAGCACCCCGACTCAGGGCCCCTCTGGAAACACCATATATTTT; CDR3: CASTPTQGPSGNTIYF
size: -; V: TRBV5-4; D: TRBD2; length: 19; J: TRBJ2-1; DNA: TGTGCCAGCAGCCATAGCGGGGGGGTAATAGTTCTATCCTACAATGAGCAGTTCTTC; CDR3: CASSHSGGVIVLSYNEQFF
size: -; V: TRBV2; D: -; length: 11; J: TRBJ2-7; DNA: TGTGCCAGCAGGGGGGCATCTGAGCAGTACTTC; CDR3: CASRGASEQYF
size: few; V: TRBV23-1; D: -; length: 15; J: TRBJ1-1; DNA: TGCGCCAGCGGGCCTCGTGACAGACCGAACACTGAAGCTTTCTTT; CDR3: CASGPRDRPNTEAFF
size: once; V: TRBV6-2/TRBV6-3; D: TRBD1; length: 18; J: TRBJ1-6; DNA: TGTGCCAGCAGTTACAATCCGGACAGGGAGAAAGATAATTCACCCCTCCACTTT; CDR3: CASSYNPDREKDNSPLHF
size: once; V: TRBV12-3/TRBV12-4; D: -; length: 13; J: TRBJ1-4; DNA: TGTGCCAGCGGCCTACAGTTGAATGAAAAACTGTTTTTT; CDR3: CASGLQLNEKLFF
size: -; V: TRBV6-6; D: TRBD1; length: 13; J: TRBJ1-2; DNA: TGTGCCAGCAGTTCCGGACAGGCCTATGGCTACACCTTC; CDR3: CASSSGQAYGYTF
size: -; V: TRBV4-2; D: -; length: 14; J: TRBJ2-7; DNA: TGTGCCAGCAGCCAAGACCTAGTTTCCTACGAGCAGTACTTC; CDR3: CASSQDLVSYEQYF
size: -; V: TRBV3-1/TRBV3-2; D: TRBD1; length: 16; J: TRBJ2-1; DNA: TGTGCCAGCAGCTGCCACTGGGGACAGATCTACAATGAGCAGTTCTTC; CDR3: CASSCHWGQIYNEQFF
size: -; V: TRBV2; D: -; length: 15; J: TRBJ2-3; DNA: TGTGCCAGCCCGAGTTGGCGGGGGCCCACAGATACGCAGTATTTT; CDR3: CASPSWRGPTDTQYF